Presented here are 30 T cell receptor beta chains from one specimen sequenced in a study of identical twins. A single record per CDR3 protein comes from TCRdb applying MiXCR to the 5' RACE reads. The table lists a few hundred thousand distinct CDR3 sequences, 9.5% of them singletons. This sample was shared with a second study, whose subject was yellow fever vaccine responses in identical twins.

Sequenced: CD8+ T cells sorted from blood. Receptor source: a woman between 18 and 29 years old in good health.

In this sample, this clonotype turned up many times. V gene TRBV28 combines with J gene TRBJ2-5; 9 nucleotides line up with TRBD1. Germline V CDR1 and CDR2: MDHEN, SYDVKM. J was trimmed by 6 bases and V by 2 bases; bases with no gene match: 13. CDR3 length equals 17 residues. The CDR3 DNA reads as TGTGCCAGCAGTTTAGGGGGGACAGGGATAGGTGTCCAGACCCAGTACTTC. It codes for CASSLGGTGIGVQTQYF.

This clonotype showed up just a few times. The chain carries TRBV5-1 and TRBJ2-1; TRBD2 is a possible D gene (7 bases). Germline assignment: CDR1 SGHRS and CDR2 YFSETQ. This CDR3 comprises 13 residues. The germline V and J ends were trimmed by 2 bases and 15 bases, with 18 bases remaining between them. The CDR3 nucleotides read TGCGCCAGCAGCTTAGGGGGGGGCCCCCTGATGTTCTTC. Translation gives CASSLGGGPLMFF.

The chain links TRBV2 to TRBJ2-1; D not resolved. Germline-derived CDR1 and CDR2 are SNHLY and FYNNEI. V lost 2 bases, J lost 5 bases, and 10 bases lay in between. The CDR3 runs to 14 residues. The CDR3 bases are TGTGCCAGCAGTGAATTCCAGACCAACAATGAGCAGTTCTTC. Its translation is CASSEFQTNNEQFF.

This chain's CDR3 is CSALGETSPTPYNEQFF. DNA of the CDR3: TGCAGTGCCCTGGGGGAAACTAGCCCCACCCCGTACAATGAGCAGTTCTTC. The chain employs TRBV20-1 and TRBJ2-1; perhaps TRBD2 as D (6 bases). CDR1 is DFQATT, CDR2 SNEGSKA, per germline (reference sequence). The CDR3 extends over 17 amino acids. The V and J ends lost 6 bases and 4 bases respectively, with 25 bases between them.

This chain links TRBV12-3 or TRBV12-4 with TRBJ2-3; TRBD1 aligns across 7 bases. Trimming at V came to 6 bases and at J to 0 bases, leaving 6 bases not matched to a gene. The CDR3 is 15 residues long. In DNA form, the CDR3 reads TGTGCCAGCAGCCGTGGACAGGATAGCACAGATACGCAGTATTTT. It specifies CASSRGQDSTDTQYF.

This clonotype was seen a few times. The gene calls are TRBV27 and TRBJ2-3, with TRBD1 as a possible D gene (5 bases). This CDR3 is 14 amino acids long. The germline V gene encodes CDR1 MNHEY and CDR2 SMNVEV (reference sequence). Trimming left V 5 bases short and J 4 bases short, with 13 bases between. CDR3 coding DNA: TGTGCCAGCAGTCCCAGGGAAGCCCCAGATACGCAGTATTTT. Residues: CASSPREAPDTQYF.

This clonotype was observed at least ten times. V and J are TRBV6-2 or TRBV6-3 and TRBJ2-7, with a tentative D call TRBD1 (6 bases). Per germline, CDR1 MNHEY and CDR2 SVGEGT. The germline V and J ends were trimmed by 5 bases and 2 bases, with 13 bases remaining between them. This CDR3 has 14 residues. Here the CDR3 reads CASSQRDNTYEQYF. DNA for the CDR3: TGTGCCAGCAGTCAACGGGACAATACCTACGAGCAGTACTTC.

This clonotype has a handful of counts. A much larger clone lies a single base off, so this may be a read error. The chain carries TRBV5-4 and TRBJ1-1, with a weak D call TRBD1 (5 bases). The length of the CDR3 is 13 residues. The germline CDR1 and CDR2 sequences are SGHNT and YYREEE (reference sequence). The CDR3 loop is CASNLGGNTEAFF. For the CDR3, the DNA is TGTGCCAGCAACTTGGGGGGGAACACTGAAGCTTTCTTT.

This clonotype was seen ten or more times. This chain uses TRBV12-3 or TRBV12-4 with TRBJ1-2; 9 nucleotides align to TRBD1. J was trimmed by 3 bases and V by 6 bases; bases with no gene match: 5. The CDR3 totals 14 residues. The CDR3 is CASRTQGAHYGYTF. In DNA, the CDR3 is TGTGCCAGCAGGACACAGGGGGCTCACTATGGCTACACCTTC.

This clonotype was counted a few times. The chain links TRBV12-3 or TRBV12-4 to TRBJ2-5, with 7 positions matching TRBD2. This CDR3 contains 14 residues. Losses at the gene ends were 6 bases for V and 2 bases for J; bases not matched to a gene: 6. The CDR3 sequence: CASRGPGLQETQYF. The CDR3 DNA sequence: TGTGCCAGCAGGGGGCCGGGACTACAAGAGACCCAGTACTTC.

The gene calls are TRBV7-8 and TRBJ2-7; D is unclear. The germline CDR1 and CDR2 sequences are SGHVS and FQNEAQ. The CDR3 has 12 amino acids. Trimming left V 3 bases short and J 6 bases short, with 9 bases between. CDR3 loop: CASSLPYGEQYF. For the CDR3, the DNA is TGTGCCAGCAGCTTGCCCTACGGCGAGCAGTACTTC. Using reference TRBV7-8 and TRBJ2-7 for the parts outside the CDR3, the full variable domain is GAGVSQSPRYKVAKRGQDVALRCDPISGHVSLFWYQQALGQGPEFLTYFQNEAQLDKSGLPSDRFFAERPEGSVSTLKIQRTQQEDSAVYLCASSLPYGEQYFGPGTRLTVT.

The chain carries TRBV6-1 and TRBJ2-7; 13 bases are shared with TRBD2. V dropped 3 bases and J dropped 4; count of bases not matched to a gene: 6. Germline V gives CDR1 MNHNS, CDR2 SASEGT. There are 16 residues in the CDR3. The CDR3, as DNA: TGTGCCAGCAGTGACCAACTAGCGGGGGGGCTTTACGAGCAGTACTTC. It encodes CASSDQLAGGLYEQYF.

V usage is TRBV29-1 and J usage is TRBJ2-2; D uncertain. V was trimmed by 4 bases and J by 3 bases, leaving 6 bases between them. Germline-derived CDR1 and CDR2 are SQVTM and ANQGSEA. The CDR3 covers 12 residues. The CDR3 here is CSVVTYTGELFF. The DNA for the CDR3 is TGCAGCGTTGTGACTTACACCGGGGAGCTGTTTTTT.

V usage is TRBV20-1 and J usage is TRBJ2-7; the match to TRBD1 covers 11 bases. Germline CDR1 is DFQATT and CDR2 is SNEGSKA (reference sequence). V shed 3 bases and J 4 bases; nucleotides not matched to a gene: 8. CDR3 length: 15 amino acids. CDR3 nucleotide sequence: TGCAGTGCTAGTCGGGGGACAGGGGGAAAATACGAGCAGTACTTC. This sequence encodes CSASRGTGGKYEQYF.

The sample holds many counts of this clonotype. V and J are TRBV12-3 or TRBV12-4 and TRBJ2-2; D gene uncertain. This CDR3 is built from 15 residues. Trimming removed 1 base from V and 2 bases from J, with 8 bases in between. CDR3 coding DNA: TGTGCCAGCAGTTTAGTGGCAGCTAACACCGGGGAGCTGTTTTTT. It specifies CASSLVAANTGELFF.

This clonotype was seen a handful of times. The chain has TRBV11-1 and TRBJ2-1; 14 positions agree with TRBD2. This CDR3 has 20 amino acids. The ends lost 4 bases at V and 5 bases at J; junction bases unmatched: 16. CDR1 SGHAT and CDR2 FQDESV come from the germline V gene (reference sequence). The CDR3 sequence is CASSSPGLAGASLGNNEQFF. CDR3 coding DNA: TGTGCCAGCAGCTCGCCGGGACTAGCGGGAGCGTCATTAGGGAACAATGAGCAGTTCTTC.

This chain links TRBV6-5 with TRBJ2-1; D is possibly TRBD2 (6 bases). Trimming took 2 bases from V and 5 from J, leaving 10 bases between them. The CDR3 is 14 amino acids. The germline V gene encodes CDR1 MNHEY and CDR2 SVGAGI. CDR3 residues: CASSYAGLNNEQFF. CDR3 in DNA: TGTGCCAGCAGTTACGCGGGATTAAACAATGAGCAGTTCTTC.

This clonotype was counted at least ten times. This chain links TRBV11-2 with TRBJ1-1; D is perhaps TRBD1 (6 bases). From germline, CDR1 is SGHAT and CDR2 FQNNGV. The CDR3 covers 13 residues. Trimming took off 3 bases at V and 7 bases at J, with 12 bases between the two ends. This chain's CDR3 is CASSLWGHSEAFF. Written as DNA, the CDR3 is TGTGCCAGCAGCTTGTGGGGGCACAGTGAAGCTTTCTTT.

This clonotype was counted between two and nine times. The J gene is TRBJ1-5, the V gene TRBV20-1; D remains unclear. V was shortened by 8 bases and J by 9 bases, with 17 bases between the two germline ends. Germline assignment: CDR1 DFQATT and CDR2 SNEGSKA (reference sequence). This CDR3 is 12 amino acids long. The CDR3 sequence is CSIGPQVGPQHF. The CDR3 DNA reads as TGCAGTATCGGACCGCAAGTTGGGCCCCAGCATTTT.

This clonotype came up a few times. This chain links TRBV18 with TRBJ2-7; 8 bases align to TRBD1. CDR1 and CDR2 from the germline V gene are KGHSH and LQKENI. The CDR3 covers 16 residues. Unmatched junction bases numbered 6, after V lost 0 bases and J lost 2 bases. CDR3 protein: CASSPPVGQVPYEQYF. The CDR3 DNA is TGTGCCAGCTCACCACCGGTGGGACAGGTACCCTACGAGCAGTACTTC. The whole variable domain, filled in from reference TRBV18 and TRBJ2-7, reads NAGVMQNPRHLVRRRGQEARLRCSPMKGHSHVYWYRQLPEEGLKFMVYLQKENIIDESGMPKERFSAEFPKEGPSILRIQQVVRGDSAAYFCASSPPVGQVPYEQYFGPGTRLTVT.

The sample holds many counts of this clonotype. The V call is TRBV7-9, the J call TRBJ2-7; D call uncertain. V lost 5 bases and J 3 bases, leaving 5 bases between the germline ends. Germline CDR1 and CDR2: SEHNR and FQNEAQ (reference sequence). This CDR3 spans 11 amino acids. CDR3 protein: CASSALYEQYF. The CDR3 nucleotides read TGTGCCAGCAGCGCCCTCTACGAGCAGTACTTC.

As for this clonotype: One end of the junction fails to match germline, which may point to a read error. This chain links TRBV4-3 with TRBJ2-1; no reliable D call. Germline V gene sequence: CDR1 LGHNA, CDR2 YSLEER. The CDR3 covers 14 residues. This CDR3 reads CVSSQARAPGEQFF. Written as DNA, the CDR3 is TGCGTCAGCAGCCAGGCCAGAGCGCCTGGGGAGCAGTTCTTC.

Only a few counts were recorded for this clonotype. The chain joins TRBV5-1 to TRBJ1-5; D gene unclear. CDR3 length equals 13 residues. Germline V gene sequence: CDR1 SGHRS, CDR2 YFSETQ. V lost 4 bases and J lost 6, with 11 bases in between. CDR3 sequence: CASSLGISQPQHF. CDR3 nucleotides: TGCGCCAGCAGCCTCGGTATATCTCAGCCCCAGCATTTT.

This clonotype has at least ten counts. The rearrangement links TRBV4-1 to TRBJ1-1; D call uncertain. This CDR3 is 13 amino acids long. The germline gives CDR1 MGHRA, CDR2 YSYEKL. V shed 0 bases and J shed 1 base, with 3 bases lying between them. The chain's CDR3 is CASSQDTNTEAFF. In nucleotides, the CDR3 is TGCGCCAGCAGCCAAGATACGAACACTGAAGCTTTCTTT.

This clonotype has ten or more counts. The chain has TRBV29-1 and TRBJ2-5; TRBD1 or TRBD2 may be the D gene (6 bases each). V shed 7 bases and J shed 1 base, with 16 bases lying between them. Germline CDR1 reads SQVTM; CDR2 reads ANQGSEA. The CDR3 covers 14 residues. The CDR3 coding sequence is TGCAGCGGCCTAGGGAGGACAGCCCAAGAGACCCAGTACTTC. Translating it yields CSGLGRTAQETQYF. The whole variable domain, remainder taken from reference TRBV29-1 and TRBJ2-5, is SAVISQKPSRDICQRGTSLTIQCQVDSQVTMMFWYRQQPGQSLTLIATANQGSEATYESGFVIDKFPISRPNLTFSTLTVSNMSPEDSSIYLCSGLGRTAQETQYFGPGTRLLVL.

This clonotype showed up just a few times. The rearrangement uses TRBV20-1 and TRBJ2-1, with 8 positions matching TRBD1. The CDR3 is 14 residues long. Germline V gene lookup returns CDR1 DFQATT and CDR2 SNEGSKA (reference sequence). Trimming cost V 0 bases and J 4 bases; bases outside gene matches: 2. CDR3 nucleotides: TGCAGTGCTAGAGATTGGGACAGGTACAATGAGCAGTTCTTC. This codes for CSARDWDRYNEQFF.

This clonotype was seen repeatedly, ten times or more. This chain uses TRBV24-1 with TRBJ2-3, with 7 bases matching TRBD2. Per germline, CDR1 KGHDR and CDR2 SFDVKD. This CDR3 has 15 residues. V was pared by 0 bases and J by 3 bases, with 2 bases of the junction left unmatched. This CDR3 is CATSDLAGETDTQYF. For the CDR3, the DNA is TGTGCCACCAGTGATTTGGCGGGAGAGACAGATACGCAGTATTTT.

This clonotype has ten or more counts. V gene TRBV7-9 combines with J gene TRBJ1-2, with D hard to call. Germline values: CDR1 SEHNR, CDR2 FQNEAQ (reference sequence). The CDR3 is 13 residues long. The V gene lost 4 bases and the J gene lost 3 bases, with 9 bases spanning the gap. The chain's CDR3 is CASSSPVDYGYTF. CDR3 nucleotides: TGTGCCAGCAGCTCCCCAGTTGACTATGGCTACACCTTC.

This clonotype showed up just a few times. The gene calls are TRBV3-1 and TRBJ2-1, with TRBD2 matching 11 bases. Per the germline V gene, CDR1 is LGHDT and CDR2 is YNNKEL (reference sequence). Unmatched junction bases numbered 6, after V lost 0 bases and J lost 2 bases. This CDR3 is built from 18 residues. DNA of the CDR3: TGTGCCAGCAGCCAAGATGGCCTAGCGGGAGGCACCTACAATGAGCAGTTCTTC. Its translation is CASSQDGLAGGTYNEQFF.

The chain joins TRBV6-1 to TRBJ1-6; 9 nucleotides agree with TRBD1. CDR1 is MNHNS, CDR2 SASEGT, per germline. The CDR3 consists of 15 residues. The junction had 5 bases not matched to a gene; V was cut back by 7 bases and J by 4 bases. CDR3 sequence reads: CASKQDRGYNSPLHF. Written as DNA, the CDR3 is TGTGCCAGCAAGCAGGACAGGGGATATAATTCACCCCTCCACTTT.